This is a list of T cell receptor beta chains from one sample in a study of graft-versus-host responses after intestinal transplantation. These receptors are not linked to any known antigen. Measured with immunoSEQ multiplex PCR; TCRdb has only the in-frame clones, and not every one. The table has tens of thousands of clones, roughly 88% seen once. Material: unstimulated CD4+ T cells sorted from spleen or lymph node cells, obtained before intestinal transplant. These receptors were collected from a human donor who received an intestinal transplant. Each CDR3 is given with its conserved first and last residue. The order of the fields is V gene, J gene, D gene, clone size, CDR3 DNA, CDR3 protein. A D gene is named only where the DNA matches it firmly. Clone size appears in some rows only: once, few, many, or a class for an expanded clone.

v_gene: TRBV19
j_gene: TRBJ2-7
d_gene: TRBD1
abundance: -
CDR3nt: TGTGCCAGTAGTAGACAGGGCTACGAGCAGTACTTC
CDR3aa: CASSRQGYEQYF

v_gene: TRBV11-3
j_gene: TRBJ2-2
d_gene: -
abundance: -
CDR3nt: TGTGCCAGCAGCTCGGCGGGGAAGAAAGGGTCCGGGGAGCTGTTTTTT
CDR3aa: CASSSAGKKGSGELFF

v_gene: TRBV15
j_gene: TRBJ1-1
d_gene: -
abundance: once
CDR3nt: TGTGCCACCAGCAGTTCAGGGTCGGTCCCCTGGAAGGACACTGAAGCTTTCTTT
CDR3aa: CATSSSGSVPWKDTEAFF

v_gene: TRBV6-5
j_gene: TRBJ2-3
d_gene: TRBD1
abundance: -
CDR3nt: TGTGCCAGCAAACCGACAGGGGGCACAGATACGCAGTATTTT
CDR3aa: CASKPTGGTDTQYF

v_gene: TRBV18
j_gene: TRBJ1-3
d_gene: -
abundance: -
CDR3nt: TGTGCCAGCTCACCTAATCTCGGGTCTGGAAACACCATATATTTT
CDR3aa: CASSPNLGSGNTIYF

v_gene: TRBV27
j_gene: TRBJ1-1
d_gene: -
abundance: -
CDR3nt: TGTGCCAGCAGTTTACGGAGCAGGGTGGCTGAAGCTTTCTTT
CDR3aa: CASSLRSRVAEAFF

v_gene: TRBV18
j_gene: TRBJ1-1
d_gene: -
abundance: -
CDR3nt: TGTGCCAGCTCGGGGGGCACTGAAGCTTTCTTT
CDR3aa: CASSGGTEAFF

v_gene: TRBV11-1
j_gene: TRBJ2-3
d_gene: TRBD1
abundance: -
CDR3nt: TGTGCCAGCAGCAAAACAGGGGGCGCGGGAGATACGCAGTATTTT
CDR3aa: CASSKTGGAGDTQYF

v_gene: TRBV29-1
j_gene: TRBJ2-1
d_gene: TRBD1
abundance: -
CDR3nt: TGCAGCGCCGCGACAGGGGCTTATGAGCAGTTCTTC
CDR3aa: CSAATGAYEQFF

v_gene: TRBV5-1
j_gene: TRBJ1-6
d_gene: TRBD1
abundance: -
CDR3nt: TGCGCCAGCACGTCCGGGACAGCTTATAATTCACCCCTCCACTTT
CDR3aa: CASTSGTAYNSPLHF

v_gene: TRBV6-1
j_gene: TRBJ2-3
d_gene: -
abundance: -
CDR3nt: TGTGCCAGCGCAGACAGGTCTCTCACGGGAGATACGCAGTATTTT
CDR3aa: CASADRSLTGDTQYF

v_gene: TRBV15
j_gene: TRBJ2-7
d_gene: -
abundance: -
CDR3nt: TGTGCCACCAGCGGACACGACGAGCAGTACTTC
CDR3aa: CATSGHDEQYF

v_gene: TRBV9
j_gene: TRBJ1-2
d_gene: -
abundance: -
CDR3nt: TGTGCCGGCAGCGTAGGGCTCGGGGGGCGCGGGGACTCTTATGGCTACACCTTC
CDR3aa: CAGSVGLGGRGDSYGYTF

v_gene: TRBV21-1
j_gene: TRBJ1-1
d_gene: -
abundance: -
CDR3nt: TGTGCCAGCAGCAAAAGACAGGGTGCCCCGAACACTGAAGCTTTCTTT
CDR3aa: CASSKRQGAPNTEAFF

v_gene: TRBV5-1
j_gene: TRBJ2-5
d_gene: TRBD2
abundance: -
CDR3nt: TGCGCCAGCAGCTTGGCCGCGGGGGGAGAGACCCAGTACTTC
CDR3aa: CASSLAAGGETQYF

v_gene: TRBV7-3
j_gene: TRBJ2-1
d_gene: TRBD1
abundance: -
CDR3nt: TGTGCCAGCAGCTCAGGGACAGGGGCCTACAATGAGCAGTTCTTC
CDR3aa: CASSSGTGAYNEQFF

v_gene: TRBV9
j_gene: TRBJ1-2
d_gene: TRBD1
abundance: few
CDR3nt: TGTGCCAGCACCACAATTCAGGGGGCGCGGGGCTACACCTTC
CDR3aa: CASTTIQGARGYTF

v_gene: TRBV12-5
j_gene: TRBJ1-6
d_gene: TRBD1
abundance: -
CDR3nt: TGTGCTAGTGGTGCGGCGACAGGGGTCTATTCACCCCTCCACTTT
CDR3aa: CASGAATGVYSPLHF

v_gene: TRBV9
j_gene: TRBJ1-2
d_gene: -
abundance: -
CDR3nt: TGTGCCAGCAGCCCGGACAGCGGATATGGCTACACCTTC
CDR3aa: CASSPDSGYGYTF

v_gene: TRBV6-1
j_gene: TRBJ2-7
d_gene: TRBD1
abundance: -
CDR3nt: TGTGCCAGCAGGACGACAGGGGGGTCCTACGAGCAGTACTTC
CDR3aa: CASRTTGGSYEQYF

v_gene: TRBV27
j_gene: TRBJ1-6
d_gene: -
abundance: few
CDR3nt: TGTGCCAGCAGTTGGTACAGGGCAAGCTCCTATAATTCACCCCTCCACTTT
CDR3aa: CASSWYRASSYNSPLHF

v_gene: TRBV2
j_gene: TRBJ1-1
d_gene: TRBD1
abundance: -
CDR3nt: TGTGCCAGCAGTCCGACAGGGGGCGAATCTTTCTTT
CDR3aa: CASSPTGGESFF

v_gene: TRBV18
j_gene: TRBJ1-6
d_gene: TRBD1
abundance: -
CDR3nt: TGTGCCAGCTCACCAGGACAGGTTAATTCACCCCTCCACTTT
CDR3aa: CASSPGQVNSPLHF

v_gene: TRBV5-6
j_gene: TRBJ1-2
d_gene: -
abundance: -
CDR3nt: TGTGCCAGCAGCGATGCGACAGGAGACTATGGCTACACCTTC
CDR3aa: CASSDATGDYGYTF

v_gene: TRBV10-3
j_gene: TRBJ1-4
d_gene: -
abundance: once
CDR3nt: TGTGCCACCAACAGAGACACTAATGAAAAACTGTTTTTT
CDR3aa: CATNRDTNEKLFF

v_gene: TRBV5-4
j_gene: TRBJ1-2
d_gene: -
abundance: -
CDR3nt: TGTGCCACCGAAGACAGAACTAACTATGGCTACACCTTC
CDR3aa: CATEDRTNYGYTF

v_gene: TRBV5-1
j_gene: TRBJ1-1
d_gene: -
abundance: -
CDR3nt: TGCGCCAGCAGCTTAGTCGGCGGTGGCACTGAAGCTTTCTTT
CDR3aa: CASSLVGGGTEAFF

v_gene: TRBV27
j_gene: TRBJ2-5
d_gene: TRBD2
abundance: few
CDR3nt: TGTGCCAGCAGTTCCCGACTAGCGGGGGACCAGTACTTC
CDR3aa: CASSSRLAGDQYF

v_gene: TRBV7-8
j_gene: TRBJ2-7
d_gene: -
abundance: -
CDR3nt: TGTGCCAGCAGCTTAGTCTCGGGAAGCTCCTACGAGCAGTACTTC
CDR3aa: CASSLVSGSSYEQYF

v_gene: TRBV5-1
j_gene: TRBJ1-2
d_gene: TRBD1
abundance: few
CDR3nt: TGCGCCAGCAGTTCCGGACAGGTCGAGGACTATGGCTACACCTTC
CDR3aa: CASSSGQVEDYGYTF

v_gene: TRBV19
j_gene: TRBJ2-1
d_gene: TRBD1
abundance: -
CDR3nt: TGTGCCAGCGGGACAGGAGCATACAATGAGCAGTTCTTC
CDR3aa: CASGTGAYNEQFF

v_gene: TRBV18
j_gene: TRBJ2-1
d_gene: -
abundance: -
CDR3nt: TGTGCCAGCTCACCCGATCTAACAGGTGAGCAGTTCTTC
CDR3aa: CASSPDLTGEQFF

v_gene: TRBV5-8
j_gene: TRBJ1-3
d_gene: -
abundance: -
CDR3nt: TGTGCCAGCAGCCGGACGGGGGTAATCACCATATATTTT
CDR3aa: CASSRTGVITIYF

v_gene: TRBV18
j_gene: TRBJ1-1
d_gene: -
abundance: -
CDR3nt: TGTGCCAGCTCACCCGAACGACGGAGCACTGAAGCTTTCTTT
CDR3aa: CASSPERRSTEAFF

v_gene: TRBV9
j_gene: TRBJ2-3
d_gene: TRBD2
abundance: -
CDR3nt: TGTGCCAGCAGCGTAGCTACTAGCGGGGCAGATACGCAGTATTTT
CDR3aa: CASSVATSGADTQYF

v_gene: TRBV2
j_gene: TRBJ2-5
d_gene: TRBD2
abundance: -
CDR3nt: TGTGCCAGCAGTGGGGTAGCGGGGAAACAAGAGACCCAGTACTTC
CDR3aa: CASSGVAGKQETQYF

v_gene: TRBV18
j_gene: TRBJ2-4
d_gene: -
abundance: -
CDR3nt: TGTGCCAGCTCACCCCAGGAATTAGCCAAAAACATTCAGTACTTC
CDR3aa: CASSPQELAKNIQYF